The T cell receptor beta chain described here comes from a study of T cell changes during pregnancy in multiple sclerosis. This table comes from immunoSEQ multiplex PCR, and its TCRdb copy is limited to in-frame clones, with some not included. The profile covers some 49,000 clones, with 90% appearing a single time and roughly 5% taken by the ten largest. The starting material was peripheral blood, obtained after pregnancy. The clonotype originates from a female donor in good health, enrolled as a control in a pregnancy study.

The CDR3 nucleotides are TGCGCCAGCAGCTTGGGCGGGGAAATGGGCAATCAGCCCCAGCATTTT. As protein: CASSLGGEMGNQPQHF. The chain joins TRBV5-1 to TRBJ1-5; D call uncertain. This CDR3 is built from 16 residues. Trimming stripped 0 bases from V and 2 bases from J, with 12 bases between. CDR1 is SGHRS and CDR2 is YFSETQ in the germline V gene. The variable domain in full, with the rest retrieved from reference TRBV5-1 and TRBJ1-5, is KAGVTQTPRYLIKTRGQQVTLSCSPISGHRSVSWYQQTPGQGLQFLFEYFSETQRNKGNFPGRFSGRQFSNSRSEMNVSTLELGDSALYLCASSLGGEMGNQPQHFGDGTRLSIL.